The clone carrying this T cell receptor beta chain showed up just a few times. Its antigen is undetermined. These data come from a study of OX40 agonist ivuxolimab in advanced cancers. Whole-study context: A history of anti-PD-1, anti-PD-L1 or anti-CTLA-4 therapy was acceptable, and about 40% had some. Regarding the study as a whole: Among T cells, CD8+ cells averaged more expanded clones than CD4+ cells.

Produced via immunoSEQ multiplex PCR; TCRdb's table is partial and in-frame only. The repertoire consists of approximately 49,000 clones, with 85% occurring once and the leading ten covering 9.9%. This sequence originates from an adult with an advanced solid tumor such as melanoma, head and neck, liver or kidney cancer. The sample here was CD4+ or CD8+ T cells sorted from blood, taken in a trial of the OX40 agonist ivuxolimab.

The CDR3 DNA follows: TGCGCCAGCAGCCCGCCGGGTTCCGAAGCTTTCTTT. Amino acids: CASSPPGSEAFF. This chain joins TRBV5-1 and TRBJ1-1; no firm D call. V gave up 4 bases and J gave up 8 bases, with 12 bases separating them. The CDR3 is made up of 12 amino acids. Per germline, CDR1 SGHRS and CDR2 YFSETQ.